Each of the 30 T cell receptor beta chains below was sequenced from the same sample in a study of blood T cell repertoires in COVID-19. Assay used: immunoSEQ multiplex PCR; TCRdb lists only in-frame clones, some missing. The table lists about 95,000 clones, roughly 79% of them singletons, with less than 6% in the top ten. Sample: peripheral blood. The receptors shown here come from a man older than 75 with COVID-19, enrolled during active disease.

This sequence joins TRBV12-5 and TRBJ1-1; D is ambiguous. The V and J ends lost 6 bases and 1 base respectively, with 12 bases between them. CDR1 is LGHNT and CDR2 is FRNRAP in the germline V gene. The CDR3 consists of 14 residues. CDR3 bases: TGTGCTAGTGGCCCCTCCAGCGAGAACACTGAAGCTTTCTTT. Translation: CASGPSSENTEAFF. Filled out from reference TRBV12-5 and TRBJ1-1, the complete variable domain reads DARVTQTPRHKVTEMGQEVTMRCQPILGHNTVFWYRQTMMQGLELLAYFRNRAPLDDSGMPKDRFSAEMPDATLATLKIQPSEPRDSAVYFCASGPSSENTEAFFGQGTRLTVV.

The rearrangement links TRBV28 to TRBJ2-5; tentatively, D is TRBD1 (6 bases). V was clipped by 5 bases and J by 1 base, with 11 bases between them. CDR1 and CDR2 from the germline V gene are MDHEN and SYDVKM. There are 14 residues in the CDR3. CDR3 region: CASSPTGIQETQYF. The CDR3 DNA reads as TGTGCCAGCAGTCCCACAGGGATCCAAGAGACCCAGTACTTC.

The V call is TRBV27, the J call TRBJ1-5; D uncertain. The V end was cut by 5 bases, the J end by 2 bases, with 16 bases between. The CDR3 sequence is 16 residues long. Germline V gene sequence: CDR1 MNHEY, CDR2 SMNVEV (reference sequence). For the CDR3, the DNA is TGTGCCAGCAGTAGGTCAGGCATCTGGGGCAATCAGCCCCAGCATTTT. Its protein is CASSRSGIWGNQPQHF.

This clone appeared a few times. The genes are TRBV6-5 and TRBJ2-7; D perhaps matches TRBD1 (5 bases). With 6 bases removed from V and 2 bases from J, the gap between germline ends came to 14 bases. Germline loops: CDR1 MNHEY, CDR2 SVGAGI. The CDR3 consists of 14 residues. The CDR3 sequence: CASSQDSYPYEQYF. CDR3 coding DNA: TGTGCCAGCAGCCAAGACAGTTATCCCTACGAGCAGTACTTC.

This clone occurred once. The CDR3 spells CASGLELAGGYNEQFF. The CDR3 DNA follows: TGTGCTAGTGGCCTGGAACTAGCGGGGGGGTACAATGAGCAGTTCTTC. The chain links TRBV12-5 to TRBJ2-1; 13 bases agree with TRBD2. The CDR3 runs 16 residues. CDR1 LGHNT and CDR2 FRNRAP come from the germline V gene. Germline trimming cut 6 bases from V and 4 bases from J; bases unmatched to any gene: 6.

This rearrangement joins TRBV29-1 to TRBJ1-1, with 10 bases matching TRBD1. Germline lookup yields CDR1 SQVTM and CDR2 ANQGSEA. This CDR3 is 14 amino acids long. V shed 4 bases, J shed 4 bases, and the junction held 6 bases outside the gene matches. CDR3 in amino acids: CSVAKTGGLTEAFF. The CDR3 DNA sequence: TGCAGCGTTGCGAAGACAGGGGGCCTCACTGAAGCTTTCTTT.

The rearrangement links TRBV19 to TRBJ2-2, with TRBD1 identical over 9 bases. V lost 6 bases to trimming and J lost 7 bases; unmatched junction nucleotides: 9. The CDR3 runs 15 residues. From germline, CDR1 is LNHDA and CDR2 SQIVND (reference sequence). The CDR3 sequence: CASREQGAPNGELFF. DNA of the CDR3: TGTGCCAGTAGGGAACAGGGGGCGCCTAACGGGGAGCTGTTTTTT.

The V call is TRBV6-5, the J call TRBJ1-1; D not certain. This CDR3 spans 16 amino acids. Between the trimmed V and J ends, which lost 0 bases and 0 bases, there was a span of 11 bases. The germline CDR1 and CDR2 sequences are MNHEY and SVGAGI. The CDR3 sequence: CASSYSRSRLNTEAFF. For the CDR3, the DNA is TGTGCCAGCAGTTACTCGAGGTCTAGATTGAACACTGAAGCTTTCTTT.

The chain joins TRBV7-2 to TRBJ1-6, with D possibly matching TRBD1 (5 bases). This CDR3 has 17 residues. Trimming took off 4 bases at V and 1 base at J, with 14 bases between the two ends. From germline, CDR1 is SGHTA and CDR2 FQGNSA. The DNA of the CDR3 is TGTGCCAGCAGCTCACCGCGGGGACGGTCCTATAATTCACCCCTCCACTTT. This sequence encodes CASSSPRGRSYNSPLHF.

The CDR3 region is CASSFGQGAWGYTF. The CDR3 DNA follows: TGCGCCAGCAGCTTCGGACAGGGGGCTTGGGGCTACACCTTC. This chain uses TRBV5-1 with TRBJ1-2; 11 bases line up with TRBD1. CDR1 is SGHRS and CDR2 is YFSETQ in the germline V gene. V shed 2 bases, J shed 8 bases, and the junction held 5 bases outside the gene matches. The CDR3 is 14 amino acids.

The chain is built from TRBV11-2 and TRBJ1-2, with 8 bases aligning to TRBD1. In germline, CDR1 is SGHAT, CDR2 FQNNGV. This CDR3 region has 12 residues. V lost 3 bases and J lost 8; bases outside the gene matches: 2. The CDR3 region has the DNA TGTGCCAGCAGCTTGAACAGGGGGGGCTACACCTTC. Protein: CASSLNRGGYTF. Full variable domain (remainder filled in from reference TRBV11-2 and TRBJ1-2): EAGVAQSPRYKIIEKRQSVAFWCNPISGHATLYWYQQILGQGPKLLIQFQNNGVVDDSQLPKDRFSAERLKGVDSTLKIQPAKLEDSAVYLCASSLNRGGYTFGSGTRLTVV.

The gene calls are TRBV5-1 and TRBJ2-5, with 10 bases matching TRBD1. V lost 5 bases, J lost 4 bases, and 5 bases stayed unmatched. This CDR3 region has 14 residues. CDR1 SGHRS and CDR2 YFSETQ come from the germline V gene. Here the CDR3 reads CASSPTGGVETQYF. The CDR3 nucleotides are TGCGCCAGCAGTCCGACAGGGGGCGTAGAGACCCAGTACTTC.

V gene TRBV30 combines with J gene TRBJ2-1, with 7 positions matching TRBD2. CDR1 and CDR2 (germline): GTSNPN, SVGIG (reference sequence). The CDR3 consists of 15 residues. V trimming: 1 base; J trimming: 4 bases; junction bases outside the gene matches: 7. This chain's CDR3 is CAWSELGGSYNEQFF. CDR3 DNA: TGTGCCTGGAGTGAACTGGGCGGGAGTTACAATGAGCAGTTCTTC. The full variable domain, completed using reference TRBV30 and TRBJ2-1, is SQTIHQWPATLVQPVGSPLSLECTVEGTSNPNLYWYRQAAGRGLQLLFYSVGIGQISSEVPQNLSASRPQDRQFILSSKKLLLSDSGFYLCAWSELGGSYNEQFFGPGTRLTVL.

Points on this clone: Other DNA variants within this sample encode the same CDR3. The chain is built from TRBV27 and TRBJ1-1; weak D call: TRBD1 (6 bases). The V gene's germline CDR1 is MNHEY and CDR2 SMNVEV (reference sequence). Deletions cut 4 bases from V and 1 base from J, with 7 bases between. The CDR3 extends over 13 amino acids. The CDR3, as DNA: TGTGCCAGCAGTTACAGGGAGAACACTGAAGCTTTCTTT. It is translated as CASSYRENTEAFF.

The chain is built from TRBV6-2 or TRBV6-3 and TRBJ2-2; 8 nucleotides line up with TRBD2. The CDR3 runs 16 residues. V shed 4 bases, J shed 6 bases, and the junction held 10 bases outside the gene matches. Germline V gene sequence: CDR1 MNHEY, CDR2 SVGEGT. The CDR3 DNA reads TGTGCCAGCAGTTTTCCAAGGCTTAGCGGGGCCGGGGAGCTGTTTTTT. Protein sequence: CASSFPRLSGAGELFF.

CDR3 in DNA: TGTGCCAGCAGGGTCGGGAGGGGTATAGATACGCAGTATTTT. Amino acids: CASRVGRGIDTQYF. The J gene is TRBJ2-3, the V gene TRBV7-2; TRBD2 aligns across 8 bases. Germline CDR1 and CDR2: SGHTA and FQGNSA. The CDR3 totals 14 residues. V lost 6 bases, J lost 5 bases, and 7 bases stayed unmatched.

This chain links TRBV6-6 with TRBJ1-2; 8 nucleotides match TRBD1. With V trimmed by 3 bases and J by 7 bases, 10 bases remained unmatched. Germline V gene sequence: CDR1 MNHNY, CDR2 SVGAGI (reference sequence). The CDR3 extends over 15 amino acids. In nucleotides, the CDR3 is TGTGCCAGCAGTTATCCACCTCGGACAGGGTTTGGCTACACCTTC. Its translation is CASSYPPRTGFGYTF.

The DNA of the CDR3 is TGTGCCAGCAGTCGCTCAGGGCTCAGGGTGAACACTGAAGCTTTCTTT. Its protein is CASSRSGLRVNTEAFF. The chain has TRBV6-6 and TRBJ1-1; D is possibly TRBD1 (5 bases). CDR3 length: 16 amino acids. Germline V gives CDR1 MNHNY, CDR2 SVGAGI (reference sequence). Trimming removed 5 bases at V and 0 bases at J, with 16 bases between.

The V gene is TRBV9, the J gene TRBJ1-6; TRBD1 matches at 7 bases. Germline CDR1 and CDR2: SGDLS and YYNGEE. The CDR3 has 16 residues. J lost 5 bases, V lost 2 bases, and 7 bases had no gene match. The CDR3 is CASSVGTELNNSPLHF. The CDR3 DNA is TGTGCCAGCAGCGTGGGGACAGAATTGAATAATTCACCCCTCCACTTT.

This chain connects TRBV7-2 to TRBJ1-2; no firm D call. V shed 2 bases and J shed 3 bases, with 13 bases lying between them. This CDR3 has 15 amino acids. The germline V gene has CDR1 SGHTA and CDR2 FQGNSA. The CDR3 nucleotides are TGTGCCAGCAGCTTAAGGTTCCGGCAGGACTATGGCTACACCTTC. Protein product: CASSLRFRQDYGYTF.

This clone showed up just once. This sequence joins TRBV5-4 and TRBJ1-4, with a tentative D call TRBD1 (6 bases). This CDR3 spans 15 amino acids. The V gene lost 4 bases and the J gene lost 0 bases, with 10 bases spanning the gap. CDR1 and CDR2 from the germline V gene are SGHNT and YYREEE (reference sequence). CDR3 residues: CASSPDRTTNEKLFF. The CDR3 region has the DNA TGTGCCAGCAGCCCCGACAGGACAACTAATGAAAAACTGTTTTTT. Complete variable domain (other parts from reference TRBV5-4 and TRBJ1-4): ETGVTQSPTHLIKTRGQQVTLRCSSQSGHNTVSWYQQALGQGPQFIFQYYREEENGRGNFPPRFSGLQFPNYSSELNVNALELDDSALYLCASSPDRTTNEKLFFGSGTQLSVL.

The chain carries TRBV28 and TRBJ2-7, with 8 positions matching TRBD2. Germline trimming cut 7 bases from V and 0 bases from J; bases unmatched to any gene: 5. The CDR3 is 14 amino acids. Germline V gene sequence: CDR1 MDHEN, CDR2 SYDVKM. CDR3 loop: CASIPSGPSYEQYF. For the CDR3, the DNA is TGTGCCAGCATACCTAGCGGGCCCTCCTACGAGCAGTACTTC.

This clone was observed a few times. The chain recombines TRBV29-1 with TRBJ2-7, with TRBD1 as a possible D gene (6 bases). The germline V gene has CDR1 SQVTM and CDR2 ANQGSEA. V lost 1 base and J lost 0, with 13 bases in between. The CDR3 covers 15 residues. CDR3 sequence reads: CSVEAPTGFSYEQYF. The CDR3 DNA follows: TGCAGCGTTGAAGCACCGACAGGTTTCTCCTACGAGCAGTACTTC.

The chain couples TRBV27 to TRBJ1-1; 7 nucleotides match TRBD1. The CDR3 contains 14 residues. Germline V gene lookup returns CDR1 MNHEY and CDR2 SMNVEV (reference sequence). After removal of 5 bases from V and 11 bases from J, the junction contained 14 bases not matched to a gene. CDR3 residues: CASSPPTGMNEAFF. The CDR3 coding sequence is TGTGCCAGCAGTCCGCCGACAGGGATGAACGAGGCTTTCTTT.

The table lists this clone with a count of one. This sequence joins TRBV7-2 and TRBJ1-1, with D unclear. The CDR3 totals 14 residues. V lost 5 bases, J lost 1 base, and 11 bases lay in between. CDR1 and CDR2 (germline): SGHTA, FQGNSA. CDR3 protein: CASSLSTSNTEAFF. CDR3 DNA sequence: TGTGCCAGCAGCCTCAGTACGTCGAACACTGAAGCTTTCTTT.

CDR3 residues: CAFKGDSMNTEAFF. CDR3 coding DNA: TGTGCGTTTAAAGGGGACTCCATGAACACTGAAGCTTTCTTT. The rearrangement links TRBV30 to TRBJ1-1; D perhaps matches TRBD1 (5 bases). Per germline, CDR1 GTSNPN and CDR2 SVGIG (reference sequence). The CDR3 consists of 14 residues.

The rearrangement joins TRBV30 to TRBJ2-1; 10 bases agree with TRBD2. CDR1 GTSNPN and CDR2 SVGIG come from the germline V gene (reference sequence). The junction had 7 bases not matched to a gene; V was cut back by 5 bases and J by 6 bases. This CDR3 has 14 amino acids. The CDR3 region has the DNA TGTGCCTGGTCCGGGACTAGCGTGTTCAATGAGCAGTTCTTC. It is translated as CAWSGTSVFNEQFF.

The rearrangement uses TRBV3-1 (or the pseudogene TRBV3-2) and TRBJ1-6; possible D gene TRBD1, 5 bases. CDR1 is LGHDT, CDR2 YNNKEL, per germline (reference sequence). The CDR3 totals 15 residues. The V end was cut by 1 base, the J end by 10 bases, with 14 bases between. This CDR3 is CASSQGRGPSSPLHF. CDR3 sequence (DNA): TGTGCCAGCAGCCAAGGGCGGGGCCCCAGCTCACCCCTCCACTTT.

This chain uses TRBV5-1 with TRBJ1-1; 7 bases are a match to TRBD1. Trimming removed 3 bases from V and 5 bases from J; junction bases left unmatched: 7. The CDR3 runs 14 residues. Germline V CDR1 and CDR2: SGHRS, YFSETQ. CDR3 sequence (DNA): TGCGCCAGCAGCTACGAACAGGGGTCGACTGAAGCTTTCTTT. This encodes CASSYEQGSTEAFF.

This chain connects TRBV7-3 to TRBJ2-3; TRBD2 agrees at 11 bases. Germline V gives CDR1 SGHTA, CDR2 FQGTGA. The CDR3 spans 16 residues. The trim removed 4 bases at V and 4 bases at J, leaving 7 bases unmatched. The CDR3 bases are TGTGCCAGCAGCTCGACACTAGCGGGAGCCGCAGATACGCAGTATTTT. The encoded protein is CASSSTLAGAADTQYF.